The rows below give T cell receptor beta chains drawn from one sample of a study of cytotoxic CD8 clonotypes in ibrutinib-treated CLL. Sequencing was performed with immunoSEQ multiplex PCR; in TCRdb, only in-frame clones are kept and a portion is missing. The profile shows more than 300,000 clones, about 80% of them singletons. This specimen consisted of PBMCs, obtained before ibrutinib treatment. The source of these receptors is a human donor with chronic lymphocytic leukemia. Each CDR3 is given with its conserved first and last residue. The D gene is left open where the match is weak. Size is stated for part of the rows, as once, few or many counts, or as a class when the clone is expanded.

TRBD1,NA,TRBJ2-2,TRBV4-2,CASSRHSGTGSVGELFF,TGTGCCAGCAGCCGCCACTCCGGGACAGGGTCGGTCGGGGAGCTGTTTTTT
NA,NA,TRBJ1-1,TRBV5-5,CASSFADRNTEAFF,TGTGCCAGCAGCTTCGCAGACAGGAACACTGAAGCTTTCTTT
NA,NA,TRBJ2-7,TRBV5-5,CASSLLGVTDEQYF,TGTGCCAGCAGCTTGCTTGGGGTCACGGACGAGCAGTACTTC
TRBD1,NA,TRBJ1-4,TRBV7-9,CASRGQDSEKLFF,TGTGCCAGCAGGGGACAGGACTCCGAAAAACTGTTTTTT
NA,NA,TRBJ1-1,TRBV5-4,CASGQSEAFF,TGTGCCAGCGGACAGTCTGAAGCTTTCTTT
NA,NA,TRBJ1-5,TRBV6-6,CASSHPGKNQPQHF,TGTGCCAGCAGTCACCCGGGGAAAAATCAGCCCCAGCATTTT
NA,NA,TRBJ2-7,TRBV7-2,CASSLVQGSAYEQYF,TGTGCCAGCAGCTTAGTCCAGGGGTCAGCCTACGAGCAGTACTTC
NA,NA,TRBJ2-2,TRBV6-5,CASRRRGGTGELFF,TGTGCCAGCAGGAGGAGAGGGGGCACCGGGGAGCTGTTTTTT
NA,NA,TRBJ2-7,TRBV11-3,CASSLAGAFYEQYF,TGTGCCAGCAGCTTAGCGGGAGCCTTTTACGAGCAGTACTTC
NA,NA,TRBJ2-5,TRBV7-2,CASSREFSETQYF,TGTGCCAGCAGTCGGGAGTTCTCGGAGACCCAGTACTTC
TRBD1,NA,TRBJ1-5,TRBV19,CASSFTGGNQPQHF,TGTGCCAGTAGCTTCACAGGGGGTAATCAGCCCCAGCATTTT
NA,NA,TRBJ2-1,TRBV4-1,CASSQAEGGTRGFF,TGCGCCAGCAGCCAAGCAGAGGGTGGGACTCGGGGGTTCTTC
TRBD2,few,TRBJ2-1,TRBV2,CASSEPVGGSSGESSYNEQFF,TGTGCCAGCAGTGAACCGGTGGGCGGGAGTTCGGGGGAGAGCTCCTACAATGAGCAGTTCTTC
TRBD1,NA,TRBJ2-1,TRBV7-9,CASSYTGAGTGGNEQFF,TGTGCCAGCAGCTACACGGGAGCCGGGACAGGGGGCAATGAGCAGTTCTTC
NA,NA,TRBJ2-2,TRBV4-2,CASSQDRNTNTGELFF,TGTGCCAGCAGCCAAGATAGGAATACTAACACCGGGGAGCTGTTTTTT
TRBD2,once,TRBJ2-2,TRBV30,CAHGTSGSEAGELFF,TGTGCCCACGGGACTAGCGGGTCGGAGGCCGGGGAGCTGTTTTTT
NA,few,TRBJ2-6,TRBV7-9,CASSSTDSGANVLTF,TGTGCCAGCAGCTCGACAGATTCTGGGGCCAACGTCCTGACTTTC
TRBD2,NA,TRBJ2-7,TRBV4-1,CASSQEREYEQYF,TGCGCCAGCAGCCAGGAGCGGGAGTACGAGCAGTACTTC
NA,NA,TRBJ2-6,TRBV13,CASSAELGSGANVLTF,TGTGCCAGCAGTGCGGAGTTGGGTTCTGGGGCCAACGTCCTGACTTTC
NA,NA,TRBJ2-5,TRBV2,CASSKSETQYF,TGTGCCAGCAGTAAGTCAGAGACCCAGTACTTC
NA,NA,TRBJ2-1,TRBV5-1,CASTLTGSEQFF,TGCGCCAGCACCCTTACAGGGTCTGAGCAGTTCTTC
TRBD1,NA,TRBJ2-1,TRBV7-6,CASSSPGQGNEQFF,TGTGCCAGCAGCTCACCAGGACAGGGCAATGAGCAGTTCTTC
TRBD1,NA,TRBJ1-2,TRBV10-3,CAITPSLQGAGGYTF,TGTGCCATCACTCCGAGCTTACAGGGGGCGGGCGGCTACACCTTC
NA,once,TRBJ2-5,TRBV11-2,CASSLGSSKETQYF,TGTGCCAGCAGCTTAGGTTCTAGCAAAGAGACCCAGTACTTC
TRBD2,NA,TRBJ2-3,TRBV14,CASSLWRLAGSTDTQYF,TGTGCCAGCAGCTTGTGGAGACTAGCGGGAAGCACAGATACGCAGTATTTT
TRBD1,NA,TRBJ1-4,TRBV7-8,CASSLAGQINEKLFF,TGTGCCAGCAGCTTAGCGGGACAGATTAATGAAAAACTGTTTTTT
TRBD1,once,TRBJ2-4,TRBV2,CASNGQGIAKNIQYF,TGTGCCAGCAATGGACAGGGGATAGCCAAAAACATTCAGTACTTC
NA,NA,TRBJ2-5,TRBV25-1,CASSTLDRNQETQYF,TGTGCCAGCAGTACTCTCGACAGGAACCAAGAGACCCAGTACTTC
TRBD1,NA,TRBJ2-7,TRBV29-1,CSVAPRTGLNEQYF,TGCAGCGTTGCGCCAAGGACAGGGCTGAACGAGCAGTACTTC
TRBD1,NA,TRBJ1-5,TRBV18,CASSMGTEPSNQPQHF,TGTGCCAGCTCCATGGGGACAGAACCTAGCAATCAGCCCCAGCATTTT
NA,few,TRBJ2-7,TRBV4-2,CASSPMANSYEHYF,TGTGCCAGCAGCCCTATGGCCAACTCCTACGAGCATTACTTC
TRBD2,NA,TRBJ2-1,TRBV7-9,CASGVREFNNEQFF,TGTGCCAGCGGGGTGCGGGAGTTTAACAATGAGCAGTTCTTC
NA,NA,TRBJ2-5,TRBV7-9,CASSRWTTETQYF,TGTGCCAGCAGCCGGTGGACAACAGAGACCCAGTACTTC
TRBD2,NA,TRBJ2-5,TRBV4-3,CASSQGGTSVETQYF,TGCGCCAGCAGCCAGGGGGGGACTAGCGTTGAGACCCAGTACTTC
TRBD1,few,TRBJ1-4,TRBV9,CASSGGQGAPTNEKLFF,TGTGCCAGCAGCGGGGGACAGGGGGCGCCCACTAATGAAAAACTGTTTTTT
NA,few,TRBJ1-2,TRBV19,CASSIREYGYTF,TGTGCCAGTAGTATCAGGGAGTATGGCTACACCTTC
TRBD1,NA,TRBJ2-3,TRBV6-5,CASSGGQVGTDTQYF,TGTGCCAGCAGTGGGGGACAGGTCGGCACAGATACGCAGTATTTT
NA,NA,TRBJ2-2,TRBV5-1,CASSPGPAATGELFF,TGCGCCAGCAGCCCCGGACCCGCGGCCACCGGGGAGCTGTTTTTT
NA,NA,TRBJ2-7,TRBV7-8,CASSQTVRTGLNEQYF,TGTGCCAGCAGCCAGACGGTCCGAACAGGGTTGAACGAGCAGTACTTC
NA,NA,TRBJ2-1,TRBV18,CASSPTTGSEQFF,TGTGCCAGCTCACCAACGACAGGCTCTGAGCAGTTCTTC
NA,NA,TRBJ1-1,TRBV2,CASTRVTIRVNTEAFF,TGTGCCAGCACCCGTGTAACAATTCGGGTGAACACTGAAGCTTTCTTT
TRBD2,NA,TRBJ2-7,TRBV29-1,CSVERLAGASYEQYF,TGCAGCGTTGAGCGGCTAGCGGGGGCCTCCTACGAGCAGTACTTC
TRBD1,NA,TRBJ2-5,TRBV7-2,CASRPGGAGETQYF,TGTGCCAGCAGACCAGGGGGTGCAGGTGAGACCCAGTACTTC
NA,NA,TRBJ1-5,TRBV18,CASSPTGTSNQPQHF,TGTGCCAGCTCACCAACAGGTACAAGCAATCAGCCCCAGCATTTT
NA,NA,TRBJ2-7,TRBV4-3,CASSQEVQRAYEQYF,TGCGCCAGCAGCCAAGAGGTTCAACGAGCCTACGAGCAGTACTTC